The T cell receptor beta chain under discussion was sequenced for a study of cytomegalovirus exposure and HLA in healthy donors. 13 Jbeta primers and 60 Vbeta primers were used for the PCR. This table comes from immunoSEQ multiplex PCR, and its TCRdb copy is limited to in-frame clones, with some not included. The sample consists of about 110,000 clones, 77% of them appearing once. The CDR3 contains 16 residues. CDR1 is SGDLS, CDR2 YYNGEE, per germline. This clone was counted between two and nine times. A read error may account for a junction end that differs from germline. The V gene is TRBV9, the J gene TRBJ2-6, with TRBD2 matching over 7 bases. The receptor was isolated from a human donor in good health. Sequencing was performed on PBMCs. CDR3 coding DNA: TGTGCCAGCAGCCCCGGGGGGAGCTCTGGGGCCAACGGCCTGACTTTC. Its protein product is CASSPGGSSGANGLTF.